This note documents a single T cell receptor (beta chain) sequence. J lost 4 bases, V lost 4 bases, and 2 bases had no gene match. Germline V CDR1 and CDR2: LGHDT, YNNKEL (reference sequence). The CDR3 spans 15 residues. These data are taken from a study of CD8 T cells in Susac syndrome. After extraction with the RNeasy kit, 0.5 to 1 ug of the RNA was reverse transcribed using random hexamers. TCRdb redid the calling of the immunoSEQ multiplex PCR reads with MiXCR, one entry per CDR3 protein. The profile covers around 150,000 distinct CDR3 sequences, with more than 85% appearing a single time and about 0.18% taken by the ten largest.

The receptor was isolated from a human donor with Susac syndrome. Sequencing was carried out using CD8+ T cells from PBMCs. The chain carries TRBV3-1 and TRBJ2-1; 12 bases are a match to TRBD2. The CDR3: CASSRLAGGYNEQFF. The DNA for the CDR3 is TGTGCCAGCAGCCGTCTAGCGGGAGGGTACAATGAGCAGTTCTTC.